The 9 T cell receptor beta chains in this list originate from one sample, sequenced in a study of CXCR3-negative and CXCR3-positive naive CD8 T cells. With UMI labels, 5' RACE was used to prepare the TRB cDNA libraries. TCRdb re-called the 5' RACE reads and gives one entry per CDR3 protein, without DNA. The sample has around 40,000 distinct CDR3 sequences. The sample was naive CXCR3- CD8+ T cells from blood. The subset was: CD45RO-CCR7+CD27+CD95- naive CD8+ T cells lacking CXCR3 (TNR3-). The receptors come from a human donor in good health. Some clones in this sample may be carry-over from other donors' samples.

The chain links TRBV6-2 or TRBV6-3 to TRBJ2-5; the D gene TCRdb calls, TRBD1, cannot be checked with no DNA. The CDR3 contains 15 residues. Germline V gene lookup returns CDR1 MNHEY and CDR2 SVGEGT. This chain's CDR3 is CASSYTRSFQEIQYF.

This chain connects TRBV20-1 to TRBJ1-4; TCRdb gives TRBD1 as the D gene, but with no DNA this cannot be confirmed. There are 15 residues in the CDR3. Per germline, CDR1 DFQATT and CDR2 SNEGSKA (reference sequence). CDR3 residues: CSARGMAGVSGKLFF.

CDR3 sequence: CASSYPGANTGELFF. This chain uses TRBV6-2 or TRBV6-3 with TRBJ2-2; there is no DNA to check the TCRdb D call of TRBD1. This CDR3 region has 15 residues. Germline CDR1 and CDR2: MNHEY and SVGEGT.

CDR3 loop: CAISDGQNQPQHF. The genes are TRBV10-3 and TRBJ1-5. This CDR3 comprises 13 residues. Germline loops: CDR1 ENHRY, CDR2 SYGVKD.

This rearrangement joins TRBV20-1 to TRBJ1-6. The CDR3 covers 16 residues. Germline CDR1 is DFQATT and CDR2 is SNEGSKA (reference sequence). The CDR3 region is CSARASLLSYNSPLHF.

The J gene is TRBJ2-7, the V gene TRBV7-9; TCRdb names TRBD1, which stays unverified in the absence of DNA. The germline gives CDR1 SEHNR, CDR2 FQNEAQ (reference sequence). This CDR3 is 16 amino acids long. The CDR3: CASSLSYGTGSYEQYF.

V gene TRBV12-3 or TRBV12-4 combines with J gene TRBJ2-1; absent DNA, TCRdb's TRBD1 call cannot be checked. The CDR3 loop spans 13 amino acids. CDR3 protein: CASNTRDYNEQFF.

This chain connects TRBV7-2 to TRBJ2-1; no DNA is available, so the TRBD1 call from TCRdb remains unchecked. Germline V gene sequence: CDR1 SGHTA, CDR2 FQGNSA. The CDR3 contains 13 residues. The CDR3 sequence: CASSLWGGDEQFF.

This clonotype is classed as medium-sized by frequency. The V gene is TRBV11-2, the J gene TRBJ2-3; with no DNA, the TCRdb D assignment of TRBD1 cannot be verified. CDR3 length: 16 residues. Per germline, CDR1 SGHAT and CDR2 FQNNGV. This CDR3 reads CASSPLRGSLADTQYF.